One sample yielded the 8 T cell receptor beta chains listed below, sequenced in a study of cytomegalovirus exposure and HLA in healthy donors. The study ran its PCR with 60 Vbeta and 13 Jbeta primers. TCRdb's table, derived via immunoSEQ multiplex PCR, lists solely in-frame clones and lacks some. This table holds about 150,000 clones, 75% found once. The sequenced material came from PBMCs. Receptors were obtained from a man aged 25-45 years in good health and CMV-seronegative.

This chain links TRBV5-1 with TRBJ1-1; D call uncertain. V shed 3 bases and J shed 11 bases, with 20 bases lying between them. Germline CDR1 reads SGHRS; CDR2 reads YFSETQ. The CDR3 extends over 14 amino acids. CDR3 sequence reads: CASSSPSLAGSAFF. The CDR3 bases are TGCGCCAGCAGCTCCCCGTCCCTGGCCGGGAGTGCTTTCTTT. Full variable domain (rest looked up from reference TRBV5-1 and TRBJ1-1): KAGVTQTPRYLIKTRGQQVTLSCSPISGHRSVSWYQQTPGQGLQFLFEYFSETQRNKGNFPGRFSGRQFSNSRSEMNVSTLELGDSALYLCASSSPSLAGSAFFGQGTRLTVV.

A word on this clone: Other DNA sequences in the same sample also yield this CDR3. CDR3 coding DNA: TGTGCCAGCAGCCCGGGGGGGACGGGGAACACTGAAGCTTTCTTT. This encodes CASSPGGTGNTEAFF. The V and J genes are TRBV5-4 and TRBJ1-1; TRBD1 might be the D (5 bases). Germline V gene sequence: CDR1 SGHNT, CDR2 YYREEE (reference sequence). Trimming stripped 4 bases from V and 1 base from J, with 14 bases between. The CDR3 spans 15 residues.

This clone was seen only a few times. The J gene is TRBJ2-5, the V gene TRBV28; maybe TRBD2 (6 bases). The CDR3 extends over 13 amino acids. V lost 3 bases to trimming and J lost 4 bases, with 9 bases between them. From germline, CDR1 is MDHEN and CDR2 SYDVKM. The CDR3 coding sequence is TGTGCCAGCAGTTTGGGGGGACGAGAGACCCAGTACTTC. Its protein is CASSLGGRETQYF.

J is TRBJ2-7 and V is TRBV7-8; D remains ambiguous. There are 15 residues in the CDR3. Looked up from germline, CDR1 is SGHVS and CDR2 is FQNEAQ. Trimming cost V 5 bases and J 8 bases, with 22 bases left between them. CDR3 amino acids: CASSIAPVALAQQYF. CDR3 nucleotide sequence: TGTGCCAGCAGCATTGCCCCAGTTGCCCTCGCTCAGCAGTACTTC. The full variable domain, completed using reference TRBV7-8 and TRBJ2-7, is GAGVSQSPRYKVAKRGQDVALRCDPISGHVSLFWYQQALGQGPEFLTYFQNEAQLDKSGLPSDRFFAERPEGSVSTLKIQRTQQEDSAVYLCASSIAPVALAQQYFGPGTRLTVT.

This chain uses TRBV28 with TRBJ2-7; D is possibly TRBD2 (5 bases). CDR1 and CDR2 (germline): MDHEN, SYDVKM. Trimming removed 7 bases at V and 9 bases at J, with 13 bases between. The length of the CDR3 is 11 residues. The CDR3 DNA follows: TGTGCCAGCACGGGGAATAGGGTGCAGTACTTC. Its protein product is CASTGNRVQYF.

This chain uses TRBV19 with TRBJ2-5, with 7 bases identical to TRBD1. The CDR3 runs to 15 residues. The junction had 8 bases not matched to a gene; V was cut back by 2 bases and J by 5 bases. The germline V gene encodes CDR1 LNHDA and CDR2 SQIVND (reference sequence). CDR3 amino acids: CASSITGVGPETQYF. CDR3 sequence (DNA): TGTGCCAGTAGTATAACAGGGGTGGGCCCGGAGACCCAGTACTTC. The full variable domain, its missing parts supplied by reference TRBV19 and TRBJ2-5, is DGGITQSPKYLFRKEGQNVTLSCEQNLNHDAMYWYRQDPGQGLRLIYYSQIVNDFQKGDIAEGYSVSREKKESFPLTVTSAQKNPTAFYLCASSITGVGPETQYFGPGTRLLVL.

The genes are TRBV5-8 and TRBJ1-4; D might be TRBD1 (6 bases). Trimming took 7 bases from V and 8 from J, leaving 21 bases between them. CDR3 length: 15 residues. Germline V gene lookup returns CDR1 SGHTS and CDR2 YDEGEE. For the CDR3, the DNA is TGTGCCAGCGCCAAAGGAGGGGGGGCGCTGGAAAAACTGTTTTTT. Its protein product is CASAKGGGALEKLFF.

V and J are TRBV15 and TRBJ2-3, with 12 bases matching TRBD1. Germline CDR1 reads LNHNV; CDR2 reads YYDKDF (reference sequence). The CDR3 length is 15 residues. V was clipped by 5 bases and J by 5 bases; unmatched bases: 5. The CDR3 DNA reads as TGTGCCACCAGCTCGGGACAGGGGGCTCTAGATACGCAGTATTTT. Residues: CATSSGQGALDTQYF.